This TCR beta chain was identified during a study of CD8 T cells in Susac syndrome. Germline CDR1 is LGHDT and CDR2 is YNNKEL (reference sequence). With 2 bases removed from V and 0 bases from J, the gap between germline ends came to 10 bases. The CDR3 length is 16 residues. RNA, at about 0.45 to 1 ug, was reverse transcribed with random hexamers. TCRdb used MiXCR to reprocess the immunoSEQ multiplex PCR reads, holding one entry per CDR3 protein. The repertoire has 180,000 or so distinct CDR3 sequences, over 85% of them found once; the top ten carry under 0.15%. The sequence was obtained from a human donor in good health. This chain connects TRBV3-1 to TRBJ1-4; D may be TRBD1 (6 bases). Sequenced: CD4+ T cells from PBMCs. The CDR3 is CASSQFYRATNEKLFF. Written as DNA, the CDR3 is TGTGCCAGCAGCCAATTTTACAGGGCAACTAATGAAAAACTGTTTTTT.